A selection of T cell receptor beta chains follows, all from one sample in a study of blood T cell repertoires in COVID-19. Only in-frame clones appear in the TCRdb table, and some are missing; sequencing was by immunoSEQ multiplex PCR. The sample consists of 100,000 to 150,000 clones, 55% to 70% of them appearing once. The source material was peripheral blood. These receptors all come from a woman aged 70-85 years with acute or convalescent COVID-19. Both conserved end residues are part of each CDR3. The order of the fields is D gene, V gene, J gene, clone size, CDR3 protein, CDR3 DNA. The D gene is left open where the match is weak. Clone size is not always given. Where it is, it says once, few, many or a class for expanded clones.

>.|TRBV5-1|TRBJ1-1|.
CASSLEGVGTEAFF
TGCGCCAGCAGCTTGGAGGGGGTAGGGACTGAAGCTTTCTTT
>.|TRBV6-5|TRBJ1-6|.
CASSYSGGGGNSPLHF
TGTGCCAGCAGTTACTCGGGGGGGGGAGGGAATTCACCCCTCCACTTT
>TRBD1|TRBV6-5|TRBJ1-3|once
CASLGQISGNTIYF
TGTGCCAGCCTGGGACAGATCTCTGGAAACACCATATATTTT
>TRBD1|TRBV3-1/TRBV3-2|TRBJ1-5|.
CASSLGQTNQPQHF
TGTGCCAGCAGCCTGGGACAGACCAATCAGCCCCAGCATTTT
>.|TRBV27|TRBJ2-7|.
CASSSSRVARGYEQYF
TGTGCCAGCAGTTCATCCCGGGTGGCCCGTGGCTACGAGCAGTACTTC
>TRBD2|TRBV28|TRBJ2-7|.
CASSLLLAGVVSSYEQYF
TGTGCCAGCAGTTTATTACTAGCGGGAGTGGTAAGCTCCTACGAGCAGTACTTC
>.|TRBV19|TRBJ1-2|few
CASSIRPEPNYGYTF
TGTGCCAGTAGTATAAGACCGGAGCCTAACTATGGCTACACCTTC
>TRBD1|TRBV12-3/TRBV12-4|TRBJ1-1|few
CASRGTGHTEAFF
TGTGCCAGCAGGGGGACAGGGCATACTGAAGCTTTCTTT
>TRBD1|TRBV18|TRBJ1-1|few
CASTEGQGSTEAFF
TGTGCCAGCACAGAGGGACAGGGCAGCACTGAAGCTTTCTTT
>TRBD1|TRBV30|TRBJ2-7|.
CAWSAGQEPYEQYF
TGTGCCTGGAGTGCGGGACAGGAACCCTACGAGCAGTACTTC
>TRBD1|TRBV5-5|TRBJ2-2|.
CASRKRADRGANTGELFF
TGTGCCAGCAGAAAACGGGCGGACAGGGGCGCCAACACCGGGGAGCTGTTTTTT
>TRBD2|TRBV9|TRBJ2-1|.
CASSVGGTSVDEQFF
TGTGCCAGCAGCGTAGGAGGGACTAGTGTGGATGAGCAGTTCTTC
>TRBD2|TRBV27|TRBJ2-1|.
CASCHPTSGVNEQFF
TGTGCCAGCTGTCACCCGACTAGCGGGGTTAATGAGCAGTTCTTC
>TRBD2|TRBV19|TRBJ2-1|.
CASSSRGGAYNEQFF
TGTGCCAGTAGTTCTCGCGGGGGGGCTTACAATGAGCAGTTCTTC
>.|TRBV7-2|TRBJ2-2|.
CASSLARGGIDTGELFF
TGTGCCAGCAGCTTAGCGCGAGGGGGTATCGACACCGGGGAGCTGTTTTTT
>.|TRBV7-2|TRBJ1-6|.
CASSLVPGSPLHF
TGTGCCAGCAGCTTAGTTCCGGGTTCACCCCTCCACTTT
>.|TRBV19|TRBJ2-7|.
CASTGAAYEQYF
TGTGCCAGTACAGGGGCGGCCTACGAGCAGTACTTC
>.|TRBV11-2|TRBJ2-5|.
CASSLSSSQYF
TGTGCCAGCAGCTTATCGTCGTCCCAGTACTTC
>TRBD1|TRBV7-9|TRBJ2-7|many
CASSSGTVSYEQYF
TGTGCCAGCAGCTCCGGGACAGTGTCCTACGAGCAGTACTTC
>TRBD2|TRBV29-1|TRBJ2-1|few
CSVETGGRSYNEQFF
TGCAGCGTTGAAACGGGAGGTAGGTCCTACAATGAGCAGTTCTTC
>.|TRBV5-1|TRBJ2-7|.
CASSLAGSSYEQYF
TGCGCCAGCAGCTTGGCCGGGAGCTCCTACGAGCAGTACTTC
>.|TRBV19|TRBJ1-1|few
CASQRGYFTEAFF
TGTGCCAGTCAGCGGGGTTACTTTACTGAAGCTTTCTTT
>.|TRBV28|TRBJ1-2|.
CASSPPTGLYGYTF
TGTGCCAGCAGCCCCCCGACAGGCCTCTATGGCTACACCTTC
>.|TRBV19|TRBJ1-4|few
CASSSTLNEKLFF
TGTGCCAGTAGTTCCACCCTAAATGAAAAACTGTTTTTT
>.|TRBV19|TRBJ2-1|.
CASSMTGRGLEAYNEQFF
TGTGCCAGTAGTATGACAGGGAGGGGACTAGAGGCCTACAATGAGCAGTTCTTC
>.|TRBV9|TRBJ2-2|few
CASSFRGTGELFF
TGTGCCAGCAGCTTTCGGGGCACCGGGGAGCTGTTTTTT
>.|TRBV7-5|TRBJ2-2|.
CARSTRGTSGRMTGELFF
TGTGCCAGAAGCACGAGGGGGACTAGCGGGAGAATGACCGGGGAGCTGTTTTTT
>.|TRBV9|TRBJ2-5|.
CASSQRGRETQYF
TGTGCCAGCAGCCAGAGGGGGAGAGAGACCCAGTACTTC
>.|TRBV28|TRBJ2-6|.
CASSLGDRANVLTF
TGTGCCAGCAGTTTAGGGGACAGGGCCAACGTCCTGACTTTC
>.|TRBV29-1|TRBJ1-2|.
CSVAGGRDRGRYTF
TGCAGCGTTGCCGGGGGGCGTGACCGGGGACGCTACACCTTC
>.|TRBV2|TRBJ1-5|.
CASRGLGAGQPQHF
TGTGCCAGCAGGGGGCTGGGGGCAGGTCAGCCCCAGCATTTT
>.|TRBV10-2|TRBJ2-5|.
CASSETRGETQYF
TGCGCCAGCAGTGAAACCCGAGGAGAGACCCAGTACTTC
>.|TRBV29-1|TRBJ1-1|.
CSVLPARGNTEAFF
TGCAGCGTTCTCCCGGCCAGGGGTAACACTGAAGCTTTCTTT
>.|TRBV9|TRBJ1-3|.
CASSLSGGAFSGNTIYF
TGTGCCAGCAGCCTCAGTGGAGGGGCGTTCTCTGGAAACACCATATATTTT
>.|TRBV19|TRBJ1-5|.
CASRPDGTVAQPQHF
TGTGCCAGTAGACCCGACGGGACTGTGGCTCAGCCCCAGCATTTT
>TRBD1|TRBV6-5|TRBJ1-2|.
CASSPWTGGSSGYTF
TGTGCCAGCAGTCCGTGGACAGGGGGCTCTTCTGGCTACACCTTC